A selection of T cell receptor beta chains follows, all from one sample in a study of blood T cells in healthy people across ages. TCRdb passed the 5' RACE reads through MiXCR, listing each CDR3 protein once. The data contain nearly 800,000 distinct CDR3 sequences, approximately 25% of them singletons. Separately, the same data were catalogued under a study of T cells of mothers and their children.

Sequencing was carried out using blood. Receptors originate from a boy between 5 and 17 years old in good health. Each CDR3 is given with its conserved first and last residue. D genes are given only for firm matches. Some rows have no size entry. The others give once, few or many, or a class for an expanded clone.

TGCAGCGTTGAGGAAGGGGCGGATGATGTCGGGGAGCTGTTTTTT	CSVEEGADDVGELFF	NA	NA	TRBV29-1	TRBJ2-2
TGTGCCACCAGTGGATCTGCGACAGGAGAAAACATTCAGTACTTC	CATSGSATGENIQYF	NA	NA	TRBV24-1	TRBJ2-4
TGTGCCAGCAGTTCGGGGGGGGCCGGGACCCAGTACTTC	CASSSGGAGTQYF	many	TRBD2	TRBV28	TRBJ2-5
TGTGCCAGTCACAATAGCGGGGGGCTGTACAATGAGCAGTTCTTC	CASHNSGGLYNEQFF	NA	TRBD2	TRBV27	TRBJ2-1
TGTGCCAGCAGTTTGGACGGTGTCAAAAACATTCAGTACTTC	CASSLDGVKNIQYF	few	NA	TRBV28	TRBJ2-4
TGTGCCATCAGGATCGACGGTAGCTCCTACAATGAGCAGTTCTTC	CAIRIDGSSYNEQFF	few	NA	TRBV10-3	TRBJ2-1
TGCAGTGCTAGATGGAGGGAGGGACCGACCGAGCAGTACTTC	CSARWREGPTEQYF	NA	TRBD2	TRBV20-1	TRBJ2-7
TGTGCCAGCAGCGTTCTAGGGGACTACAATGAGCAGTTCTTC	CASSVLGDYNEQFF	few	NA	TRBV9	TRBJ2-1
TGCGCCAGCAGCCAAGAGCGATGGGGGACCTACGAGCAGTACTTC	CASSQERWGTYEQYF	NA	NA	TRBV4-3	TRBJ2-7
TGTGCCAGCAGCCCCCCGGGGGGACTCAGCGACACCGGGGAGCTGTTTTTT	CASSPPGGLSDTGELFF	NA	TRBD2	TRBV28	TRBJ2-2
TGTGCCAGCAGCTTGGGTCCCTTAGACGACCTAGCCAAAAACATTCAGTACTTC	CASSLGPLDDLAKNIQYF	few	NA	TRBV5-6	TRBJ2-4
TGTGCCAGCAGCGCCGAGGGACAGGGACGCAATCAGCCCCAGCATTTT	CASSAEGQGRNQPQHF	NA	TRBD1	TRBV7-8	TRBJ1-5
TGTGCCAGCAGTCCGCAACTAGCGGGAGGGCCCAGCACAGATACGCAGTATTTT	CASSPQLAGGPSTDTQYF	few	TRBD2	TRBV27	TRBJ2-3
TGCAGCGTTGGGGGCGGACAGGACTACGAGCAGTACTTC	CSVGGGQDYEQYF	NA	TRBD1	TRBV29-1	TRBJ2-7
TGTGCCAGCAGCTTGCCTAGCTCGGCTACGCAGTATTTT	CASSLPSSATQYF	NA	NA	TRBV7-9	TRBJ2-3
TGTGCCAGCAGGGCTTACAGCGGGAGGGTATACACCGGGGAGCTGTTTTTT	CASRAYSGRVYTGELFF	NA	TRBD2	TRBV27	TRBJ2-2
TGTGCCAGCAGTGGACCACTCGCTACCTACGAGCAGTACTTC	CASSGPLATYEQYF	NA	NA	TRBV25-1	TRBJ2-7
TGTGCCAGCTCTCTCACTATAACCGTGGGGGGTGAGGAGACCCAGTACTTC	CASSLTITVGGEETQYF	NA	NA	TRBV18	TRBJ2-5
TGCAGTGCCTACTCGGACAGTTTTAACTATGGCTACACCTTC	CSAYSDSFNYGYTF	NA	NA	TRBV20-1	TRBJ1-2
TGCGCCAGCAGCTTGACCGGGACTAGCAATGAGCAGTTCTTC	CASSLTGTSNEQFF	few	TRBD2	TRBV5-1	TRBJ2-1
TGTGCCAGCAGCCAAGAGGCACTAGCGGTTCAGGATACGCAGTATTTT	CASSQEALAVQDTQYF	NA	TRBD2	TRBV3-1	TRBJ2-3
TGCAGTGCTAGAGGGCAGACAGACGTAAACTATGGCTACACCTTC	CSARGQTDVNYGYTF	NA	NA	TRBV20-1	TRBJ1-2
TGTGCTAGTGGTTTGTACGCGGACGGCCCCAACGAGCAGTACTTC	CASGLYADGPNEQYF	NA	NA	TRBV12-5	TRBJ2-7
TGTGCCAGCAGTTCTGAGGACAAGGCGTACGAGCAGTACTTC	CASSSEDKAYEQYF	NA	NA	TRBV27	TRBJ2-7
TGTGCCAGCAGCGTAAGACAGGGGTTCGGGGAGCTGTTTTTT	CASSVRQGFGELFF	NA	TRBD1	TRBV7-3	TRBJ2-2
TGCAGCGTATACCCGACAGCCTACAATGAGCAGTTCTTC	CSVYPTAYNEQFF	NA	NA	TRBV29-1	TRBJ2-1
TGCGCCAGCAGCCATCAGAGAGGGACATACCCCTACGAGCAGTACTTC	CASSHQRGTYPYEQYF	few	NA	TRBV4-3	TRBJ2-7
TGCAGTGCTAGATCCCCGGGACTAGCGGGGATGAGGCAAGAGACCCAGTACTTC	CSARSPGLAGMRQETQYF	many	TRBD2	TRBV20-1	TRBJ2-5
TGTGCCACCAGCGAGAGACTAGCGGGGGCGAGGACAGATACGCAGTATTTT	CATSERLAGARTDTQYF	NA	TRBD2	TRBV15	TRBJ2-3
TGTGCCAGCTCGAGCCGACAGGAATTCTCTGGAAACACCATATATTTT	CASSSRQEFSGNTIYF	NA	NA	TRBV18	TRBJ1-3
TGCAGCGTTGAAGCTCCCCAGGGAGGCAATGAGCAGTTCTTC	CSVEAPQGGNEQFF	few	NA	TRBV29-1	TRBJ2-1
TGCAGTGCTCCGGCCTTGGGTGGGGGGTTAGAAGCTTTCTTT	CSAPALGGGLEAFF	few	NA	TRBV20-1	TRBJ1-1
TGTGCCAGCAGCCTGGGGACAGGGTTTCGGGAGCAGTTCTTC	CASSLGTGFREQFF	few	TRBD1	TRBV3-1	TRBJ2-1
TGTGCCACCAGTGATTCCAAACACTATTATGGCTACACCTTC	CATSDSKHYYGYTF	few	NA	TRBV24-1	TRBJ1-2
TGTGCCAGCAGTATAGGACTAACAGATACGCAGTATTTT	CASSIGLTDTQYF	NA	NA	TRBV28	TRBJ2-3
TGTGCCAGCAGTGAAGCTAGCGGGACCGCGCAGACCGGGGAGCTGTTTTTT	CASSEASGTAQTGELFF	few	TRBD2	TRBV2	TRBJ2-2
TGTGCCAGCAGTTCCCGGACAGTTCCCTACGAGCAGTACTTC	CASSSRTVPYEQYF	NA	NA	TRBV28	TRBJ2-7
TGTGCCAGCAGTCCCATAGCGGGGGCTCTCTCTGGGGCCAACGTCCTGACTTTC	CASSPIAGALSGANVLTF	NA	TRBD2	TRBV28	TRBJ2-6
TGCGCCAGCAGCTTGAGGGGTCTGGGGGCATACTATGGCTACACCTTC	CASSLRGLGAYYGYTF	many	NA	TRBV5-1	TRBJ1-2
TGTGCCAGCAAGGGGTTGGATCAGCCCCAGCATTTT	CASKGLDQPQHF	NA	NA	TRBV27	TRBJ1-5
TGTGCCACCCGTGGGGTGGACAATGAGCAGTTCTTC	CATRGVDNEQFF	NA	NA	TRBV24-1	TRBJ2-1
TGTGCCAGCAGCCAATCTGGACGCCCGATCGATAGGGGCTACACCTTC	CASSQSGRPIDRGYTF	NA	NA	TRBV14	TRBJ1-2
TGTGCCAGTACGCGAGGTAGCGGTATCACAGATACGCAGTATTTT	CASTRGSGITDTQYF	NA	NA	TRBV19	TRBJ2-3
TGCAGTGCTAGAGATCTGCTTAGCAATCAGCCCCAGCATTTT	CSARDLLSNQPQHF	NA	NA	TRBV20-1	TRBJ1-5
TGTGCCAGCAGCCAAGGTGGCCTACCTGAAGCCCGGTCCTATGGCTACACCTTC	CASSQGGLPEARSYGYTF	NA	NA	TRBV14	TRBJ1-2
TGTGCCAGCAGTCAACGAGGGGGTTTGGGCGAAAAACTGTTTTTT	CASSQRGGLGEKLFF	NA	NA	TRBV12-3/TRBV12-4	TRBJ1-4
TGCGCCAGCAGGCCTACAGGGGGATGGACCGGGGAGCTGTTTTTT	CASRPTGGWTGELFF	NA	TRBD1	TRBV5-1	TRBJ2-2
TGTGCCAGCAGTTTAACTAGCGGGAAAGATACGCAGTATTTT	CASSLTSGKDTQYF	few	TRBD2	TRBV27	TRBJ2-3
TGTGCCAGCAGCTCCGATCTCGGGGGCTACACCTTC	CASSSDLGGYTF	NA	NA	TRBV7-2	TRBJ1-2
TGTGCCAGCAGTTACCCAGGGGAGGTGGGGGAGCAGTTCTTC	CASSYPGEVGEQFF	few	NA	TRBV28	TRBJ2-1
TGCAGTGCGAATCAGGGACTAGCGGGACCAAAAAACATTCAGTACTTC	CSANQGLAGPKNIQYF	NA	TRBD2	TRBV20-1	TRBJ2-4
TGCGCCAGCAGCCGCGCCGAGGGGAACTCCTACGAGCAGTACTTC	CASSRAEGNSYEQYF	few	NA	TRBV4-3	TRBJ2-7
TGTGCCAGCAGCCCCCACCGATACAATGAGCAGTTCTTC	CASSPHRYNEQFF	NA	NA	TRBV28	TRBJ2-1
TGCGCCAGCAGCTTACGACGGGCGCAAGAGCAGTACTTC	CASSLRRAQEQYF	NA	NA	TRBV4-3	TRBJ2-7